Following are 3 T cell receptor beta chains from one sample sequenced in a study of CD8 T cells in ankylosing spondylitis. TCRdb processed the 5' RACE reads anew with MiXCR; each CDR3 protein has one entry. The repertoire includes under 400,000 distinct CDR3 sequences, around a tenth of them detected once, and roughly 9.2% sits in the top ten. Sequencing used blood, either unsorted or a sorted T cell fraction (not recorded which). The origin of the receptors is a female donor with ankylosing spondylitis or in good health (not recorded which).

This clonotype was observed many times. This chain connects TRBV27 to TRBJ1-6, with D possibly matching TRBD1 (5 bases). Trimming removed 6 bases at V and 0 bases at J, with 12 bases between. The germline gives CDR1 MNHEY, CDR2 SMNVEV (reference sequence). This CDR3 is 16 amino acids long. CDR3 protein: CASSTGDSSYNSPLHF. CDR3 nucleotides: TGTGCCAGCAGCACAGGTGACAGCTCCTATAATTCACCCCTCCACTTT.

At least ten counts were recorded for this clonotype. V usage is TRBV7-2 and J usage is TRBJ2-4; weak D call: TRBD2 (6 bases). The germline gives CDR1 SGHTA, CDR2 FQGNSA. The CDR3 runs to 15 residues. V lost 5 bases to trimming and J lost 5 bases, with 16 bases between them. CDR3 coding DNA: TGTGCCAGCAGCCCGCAAGGAGGAGGGCAAAACATTCAGTACTTC. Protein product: CASSPQGGGQNIQYF.

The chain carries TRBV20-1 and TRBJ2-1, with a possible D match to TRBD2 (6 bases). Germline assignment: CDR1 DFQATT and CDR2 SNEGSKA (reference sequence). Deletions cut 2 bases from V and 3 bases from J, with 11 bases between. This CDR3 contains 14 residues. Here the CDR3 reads CSARSGSHYNEQFF. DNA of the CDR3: TGCAGTGCTAGAAGCGGGTCCCACTACAATGAGCAGTTCTTC.